This T cell receptor beta chain is from a study of T cell responses to AZD1222 COVID-19 vaccine. Turning to this clone: Antigen: not known.

The study, taken as a whole, reports: Donors were largely white British and mainly female; clonal diversity was possibly underestimated. Vaccine-related CD4 TCRs covered spike, predominating at 160-218 and 743-854. None of the repertoires were sampled until the peak T cell response had passed.

TCRdb keeps only in-frame clones here, not all; method: immunoSEQ multiplex PCR. The sample includes some 40,000 clones, roughly 78% of them seen just once. Germline CDR1 is MRHNA and CDR2 is SNTAGT. The CDR3 has 13 amino acids. The V and J ends lost 0 bases and 6 bases respectively, with 5 bases between them. This sample comprised peripheral blood, obtained 28 days after the second dose of the MenACWY control vaccine. The chain combines TRBV6-4 with TRBJ2-2; D possibly uses TRBD1 or TRBD2 (5 bases each). The sequence was obtained from an adult who received the MenACWY meningococcal vaccine as a control. The CDR3 reads CASSDSGAGELFF. In DNA, the CDR3 is TGTGCCAGCAGTGACTCGGGGGCCGGGGAGCTGTTTTTT.